This section outlines one T cell receptor (beta chain) sequence together with its context. Data came from immunoSEQ multiplex PCR; TCRdb stores just in-frame clones and leaves some out. The table shows 120,000 or so clones, with around 80% occurring only once. This sample was included in a study of blood T cell repertoires in COVID-19. Study context: PBMCs, B-cell-depleted T cells, or T cells were the source of the cDNA or gDNA that made up the material.

Material for sequencing was peripheral blood. This TCR was sampled from a man aged 55 to 70 with active or convalescent COVID-19.

CDR3 nucleotides: TGTGCCAGCAGCCTACAGGGCTTTGACTATGGCTACACCTTC. Amino acid sequence: CASSLQGFDYGYTF. The gene calls are TRBV7-8 and TRBJ1-2; D perhaps matches TRBD1 (6 bases). CDR3 length equals 14 residues. Trimming pared 5 bases from V and 3 bases from J, leaving 13 bases between. The germline gives CDR1 SGHVS, CDR2 FQNEAQ. The whole variable domain, remainder taken from reference TRBV7-8 and TRBJ1-2, is GAGVSQSPRYKVAKRGQDVALRCDPISGHVSLFWYQQALGQGPEFLTYFQNEAQLDKSGLPSDRFFAERPEGSVSTLKIQRTQQEDSAVYLCASSLQGFDYGYTFGSGTRLTVV.